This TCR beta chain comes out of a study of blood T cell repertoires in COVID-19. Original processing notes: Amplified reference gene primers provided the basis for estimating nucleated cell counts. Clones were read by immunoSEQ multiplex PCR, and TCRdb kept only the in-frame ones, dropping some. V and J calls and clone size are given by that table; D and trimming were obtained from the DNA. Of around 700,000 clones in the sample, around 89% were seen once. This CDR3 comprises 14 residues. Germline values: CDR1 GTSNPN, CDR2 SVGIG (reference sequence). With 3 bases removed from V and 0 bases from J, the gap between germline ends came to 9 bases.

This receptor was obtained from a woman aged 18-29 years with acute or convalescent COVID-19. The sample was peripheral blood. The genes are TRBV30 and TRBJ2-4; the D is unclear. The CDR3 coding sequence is TGTGCCTGGAGCCGTCGACAAGCCAAAAACATTCAGTACTTC. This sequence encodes CAWSRRQAKNIQYF.